This T cell receptor beta chain stems from a study of graft-versus-host responses after intestinal transplantation. Study overall: Multivisceral, liver-intestinal, or isolated intestinal transplants were performed in recipients. Anti-thymocyte globulin induction, then tacrolimus and steroids for two to four years, went to all recipients. The study's findings and limits: Recipient marrow showed GvH clones, some seen first in ileum or blood. HvG clone declines early post-transplant were associated with peak circulating GvH levels.

Measured with immunoSEQ multiplex PCR; TCRdb has only the in-frame clones, and not every one. Seen here are approximately 93,000 clones, around 92% observed once, and the top ten hold approximately 0.064%. Germline CDR1 is SNHLY and CDR2 is FYNNEI. The germline V and J ends were trimmed by 8 bases and 5 bases, with 6 bases remaining between them. The length of the CDR3 is 10 residues. The sample holds a few counts of this clone. Its specificity is unknown. Different DNA sequences within this sample yield the same CDR3. V usage is TRBV2 and J usage is TRBJ1-2; D is unclear. This receptor was obtained from a human donor who was the organ donor for an intestinal transplant. The sample was unstimulated CD8+ T cells sorted from spleen or lymph node cells, taken before transplant. The CDR3: CASRGYGYTF. In nucleotides, the CDR3 is TGTGCCAGCCGGGGTTATGGCTACACCTTC.